This T cell receptor (beta chain) derives from a study of shared clonotypes between healthy human individuals. General observations from the study: Sequencing depth was a factor that was expected to affect clonotype sharing among donors.

CD45RO negativity and positive selection for CCR7 defined naive CD8 cells, a population that excluded terminally differentiated effector memory CD45RA+ cells. Donors, without exception, were Caucasian adults residing in Nashville, Tennessee. Here immunoSEQ multiplex PCR was the method, and the copy in TCRdb shows in-frame clones only, minus some. The sample includes hundreds of thousands of clones, roughly 96% of them seen just once. The CDR3 runs to 16 residues. Germline lookup yields CDR1 SGHTS and CDR2 YDEGEE. V lost 0 bases, J lost 7 bases, and 12 bases stayed unmatched. About this clone itself: Antigen unknown.

This sequence originates from a woman aged 25 to 45 in good health. The sample consisted of naive CD8+ T cells sorted from blood. The chain is built from TRBV5-8 and TRBJ1-2; 7 bases agree with TRBD1. CDR3 coding DNA: TGTGCCAGCAGCTTGGAAAGTGGGACAGCAAGTGGTGGCTACACCTTC. Residues: CASSLESGTASGGYTF.